This T cell receptor beta chain was retrieved from a study of blood T cell repertoires in COVID-19. This CDR3 has 13 residues. V shed 5 bases, J shed 6 bases, and the junction held 4 bases outside the gene matches. Germline CDR1 is MNHEY and CDR2 is SVGAGI. This clone was counted between two and nine times. The protocol was immunoSEQ multiplex PCR, while the TCRdb copy is restricted to in-frame clones and leaves out a portion. The sample contains a few hundred thousand clones, almost 90% of which appear only once. The chain recombines TRBV6-5 with TRBJ2-7; 10 bases match TRBD2. Sequences were obtained from PBMCs or T cells enriched from blood (not recorded which). The receptor was derived from a woman younger than 45 who had been exposed to COVID-19. CDR3 sequence (DNA): TGTGCCAGCAGTAAGCGGGAGGGAGGCGAGCAGTACTTC. This sequence encodes CASSKREGGEQYF.